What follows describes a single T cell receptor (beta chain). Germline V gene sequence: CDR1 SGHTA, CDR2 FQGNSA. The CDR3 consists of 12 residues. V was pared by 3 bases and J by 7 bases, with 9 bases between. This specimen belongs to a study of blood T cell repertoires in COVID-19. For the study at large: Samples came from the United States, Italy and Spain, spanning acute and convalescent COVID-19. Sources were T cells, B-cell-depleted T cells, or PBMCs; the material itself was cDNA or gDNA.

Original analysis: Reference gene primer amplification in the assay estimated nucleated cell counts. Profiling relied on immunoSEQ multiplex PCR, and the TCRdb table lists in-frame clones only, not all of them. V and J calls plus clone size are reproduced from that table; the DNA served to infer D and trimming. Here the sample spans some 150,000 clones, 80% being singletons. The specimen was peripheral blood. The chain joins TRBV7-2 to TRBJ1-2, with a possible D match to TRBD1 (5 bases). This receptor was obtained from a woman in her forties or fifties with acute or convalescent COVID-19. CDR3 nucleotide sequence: TGTGCCAGCAGCTTCAGGGCGGTTGGCTACACCTTC. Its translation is CASSFRAVGYTF. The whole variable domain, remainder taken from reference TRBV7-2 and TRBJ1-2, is GAGVSQSPSNKVTEKGKDVELRCDPISGHTALYWYRQSLGQGLEFLIYFQGNSAPDKSGLPSDRFSAERTGGSVSTLTIQRTQQEDSAVYLCASSFRAVGYTFGSGTRLTVV.